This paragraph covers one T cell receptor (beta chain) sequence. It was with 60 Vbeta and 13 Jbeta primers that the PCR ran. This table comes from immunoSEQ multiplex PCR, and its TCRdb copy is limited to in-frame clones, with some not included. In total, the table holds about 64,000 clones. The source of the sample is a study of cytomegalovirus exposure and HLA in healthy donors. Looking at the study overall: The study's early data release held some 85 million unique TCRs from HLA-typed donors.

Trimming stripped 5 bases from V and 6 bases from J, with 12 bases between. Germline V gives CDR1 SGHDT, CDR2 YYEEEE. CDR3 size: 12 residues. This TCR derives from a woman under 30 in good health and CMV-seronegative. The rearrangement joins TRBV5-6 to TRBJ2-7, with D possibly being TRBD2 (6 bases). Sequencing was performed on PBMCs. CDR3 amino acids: CASSWIGGEQYF. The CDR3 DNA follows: TGTGCCAGCAGTTGGATCGGGGGCGAGCAGTACTTC. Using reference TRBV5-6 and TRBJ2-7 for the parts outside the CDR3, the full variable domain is DAGVTQSPTHLIKTRGQQVTLRCSPKSGHDTVSWYQQALGQGPQFIFQYYEEEERQRGNFPDRFSGHQFPNYSSELNVNALLLGDSALYLCASSWIGGEQYFGPGTRLTVT.